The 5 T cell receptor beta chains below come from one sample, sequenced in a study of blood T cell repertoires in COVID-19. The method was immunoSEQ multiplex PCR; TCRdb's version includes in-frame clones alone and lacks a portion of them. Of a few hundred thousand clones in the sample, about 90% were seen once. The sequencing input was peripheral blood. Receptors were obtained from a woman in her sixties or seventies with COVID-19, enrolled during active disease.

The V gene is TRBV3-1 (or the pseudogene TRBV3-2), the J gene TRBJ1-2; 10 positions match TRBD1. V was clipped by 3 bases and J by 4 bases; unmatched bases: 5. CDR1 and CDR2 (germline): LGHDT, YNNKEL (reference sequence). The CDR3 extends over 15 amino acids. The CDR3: CASSQGQGTPYGYTF. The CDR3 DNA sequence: TGTGCCAGCAGCCAGGGACAGGGGACGCCCTATGGCTACACCTTC.

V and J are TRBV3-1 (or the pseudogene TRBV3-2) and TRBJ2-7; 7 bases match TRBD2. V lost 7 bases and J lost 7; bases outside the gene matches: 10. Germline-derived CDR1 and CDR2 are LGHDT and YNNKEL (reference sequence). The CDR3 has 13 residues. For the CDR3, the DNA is TGTGCCAGCACCGGACTGACGGGGGGAGAGCAGTACTTC. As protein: CASTGLTGGEQYF.

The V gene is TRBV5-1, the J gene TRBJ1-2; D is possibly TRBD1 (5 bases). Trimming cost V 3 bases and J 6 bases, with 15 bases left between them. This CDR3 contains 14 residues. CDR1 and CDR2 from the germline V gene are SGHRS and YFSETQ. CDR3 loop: CASSSDGGTDGYTF. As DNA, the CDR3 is TGCGCCAGCAGCTCGGATGGGGGGACGGATGGCTACACCTTC.

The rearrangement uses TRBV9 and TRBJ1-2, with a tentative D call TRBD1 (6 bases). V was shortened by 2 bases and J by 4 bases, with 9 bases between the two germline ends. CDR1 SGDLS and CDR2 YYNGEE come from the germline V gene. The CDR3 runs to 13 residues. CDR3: CASSVKGGYGYTF. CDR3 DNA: TGTGCCAGCAGCGTTAAAGGGGGCTATGGCTACACCTTC.

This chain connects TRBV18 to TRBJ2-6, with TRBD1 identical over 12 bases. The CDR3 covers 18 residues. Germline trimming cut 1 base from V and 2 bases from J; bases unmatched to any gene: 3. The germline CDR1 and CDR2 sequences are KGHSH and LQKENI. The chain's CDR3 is CASSPRDRGLTGANVLTF. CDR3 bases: TGTGCCAGCTCACCACGGGACAGGGGGCTGACTGGGGCCAACGTCCTGACTTTC.